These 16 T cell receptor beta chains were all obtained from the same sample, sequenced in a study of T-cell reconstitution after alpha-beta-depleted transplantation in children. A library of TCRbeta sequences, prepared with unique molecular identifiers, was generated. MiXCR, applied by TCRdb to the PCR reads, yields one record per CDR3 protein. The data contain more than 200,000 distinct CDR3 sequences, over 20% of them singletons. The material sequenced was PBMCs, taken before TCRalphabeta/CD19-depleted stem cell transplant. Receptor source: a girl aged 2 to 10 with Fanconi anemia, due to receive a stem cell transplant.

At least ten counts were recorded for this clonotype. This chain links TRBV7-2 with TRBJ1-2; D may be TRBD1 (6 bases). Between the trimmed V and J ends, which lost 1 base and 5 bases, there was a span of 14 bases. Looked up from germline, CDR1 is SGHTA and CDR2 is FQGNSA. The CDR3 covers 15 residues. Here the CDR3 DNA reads TGTGCCAGCAGCTTAGACGGGACAAACGGGTATGGCTACACCTTC. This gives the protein CASSLDGTNGYGYTF.

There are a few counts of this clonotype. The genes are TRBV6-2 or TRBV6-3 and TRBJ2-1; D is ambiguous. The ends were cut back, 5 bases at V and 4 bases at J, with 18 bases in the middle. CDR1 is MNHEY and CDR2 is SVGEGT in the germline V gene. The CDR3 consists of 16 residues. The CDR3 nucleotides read TGTGCCAGCAGTGGTGTACTTCACCTTAATTACAATGAGCAGTTCTTC. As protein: CASSGVLHLNYNEQFF.

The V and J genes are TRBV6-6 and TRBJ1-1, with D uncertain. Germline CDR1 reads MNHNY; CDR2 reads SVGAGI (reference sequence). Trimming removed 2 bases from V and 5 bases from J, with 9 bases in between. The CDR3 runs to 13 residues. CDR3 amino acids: CASSYRAGTEAFF. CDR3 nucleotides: TGTGCCAGCAGTTACAGGGCGGGGACTGAAGCTTTCTTT.

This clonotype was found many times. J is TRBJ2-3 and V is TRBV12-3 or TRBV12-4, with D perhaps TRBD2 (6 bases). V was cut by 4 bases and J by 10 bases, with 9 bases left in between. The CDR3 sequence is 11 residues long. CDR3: CASSWGGPQYF. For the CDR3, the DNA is TGTGCCAGCAGTTGGGGAGGCCCGCAGTATTTT.

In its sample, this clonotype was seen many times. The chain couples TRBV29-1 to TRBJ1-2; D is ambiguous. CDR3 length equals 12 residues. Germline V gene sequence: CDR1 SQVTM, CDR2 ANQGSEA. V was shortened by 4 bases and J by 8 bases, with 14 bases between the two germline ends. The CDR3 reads CSVVLWSGGYTF. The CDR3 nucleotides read TGCAGCGTTGTGTTATGGAGCGGCGGCTACACCTTC.

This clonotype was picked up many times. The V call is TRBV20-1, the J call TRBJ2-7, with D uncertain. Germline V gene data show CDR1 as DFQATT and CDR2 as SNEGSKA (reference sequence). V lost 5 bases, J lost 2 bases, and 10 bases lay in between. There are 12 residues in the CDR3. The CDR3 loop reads CSADRTPYEQYF. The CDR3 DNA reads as TGCAGTGCTGATCGGACGCCCTACGAGCAGTACTTC.

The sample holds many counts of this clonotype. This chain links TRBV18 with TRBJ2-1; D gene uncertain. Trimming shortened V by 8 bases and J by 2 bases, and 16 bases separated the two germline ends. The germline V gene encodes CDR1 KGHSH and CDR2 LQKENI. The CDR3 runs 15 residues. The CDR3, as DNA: TGTGCCAGCCGCCCCGCGGACGGACCCTACAATGAGCAGTTCTTC. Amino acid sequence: CASRPADGPYNEQFF.

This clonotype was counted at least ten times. The CDR3 here is CSARGLAGERGVGAEQFF. The CDR3 coding sequence is TGCAGTGCTAGAGGACTAGCGGGAGAACGTGGGGTGGGGGCTGAGCAGTTCTTC. J is TRBJ2-1 and V is TRBV20-1; TRBD2 agrees at 12 bases. V lost 1 base, J lost 9 bases, and 16 bases stayed unmatched. The CDR3 is 18 amino acids. In germline, CDR1 is DFQATT, CDR2 SNEGSKA (reference sequence).

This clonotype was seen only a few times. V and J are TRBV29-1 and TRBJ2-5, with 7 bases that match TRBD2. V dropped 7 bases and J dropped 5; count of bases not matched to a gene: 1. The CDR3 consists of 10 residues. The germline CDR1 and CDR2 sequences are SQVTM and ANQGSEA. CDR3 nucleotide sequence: TGCAGCGCCGGGGGGGAGACCCAGTACTTC. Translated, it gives CSAGGETQYF.

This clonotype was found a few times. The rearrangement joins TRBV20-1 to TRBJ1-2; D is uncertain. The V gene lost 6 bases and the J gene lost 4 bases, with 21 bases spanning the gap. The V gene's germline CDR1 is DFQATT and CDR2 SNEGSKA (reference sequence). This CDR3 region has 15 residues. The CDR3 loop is CSARVEGLLLYGYTF. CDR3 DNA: TGCAGTGCCCGGGTGGAAGGACTACTCCTCTATGGCTACACCTTC.

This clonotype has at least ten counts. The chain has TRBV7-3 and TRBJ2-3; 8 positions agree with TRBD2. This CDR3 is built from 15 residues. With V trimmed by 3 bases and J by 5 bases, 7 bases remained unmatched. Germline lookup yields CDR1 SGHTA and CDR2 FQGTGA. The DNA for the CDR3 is TGTGCCAGCAGCTTCGGGACTAGTTTGGAAGATACGCAGTATTTT. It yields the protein CASSFGTSLEDTQYF.

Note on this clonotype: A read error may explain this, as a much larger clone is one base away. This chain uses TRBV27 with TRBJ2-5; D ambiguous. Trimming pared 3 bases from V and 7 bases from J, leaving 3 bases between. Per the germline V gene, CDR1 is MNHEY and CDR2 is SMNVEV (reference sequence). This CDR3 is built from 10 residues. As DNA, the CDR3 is TGTGCCAGCAGTTTTGGGACCCAGTACTTC. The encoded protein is CASSFGTQYF.

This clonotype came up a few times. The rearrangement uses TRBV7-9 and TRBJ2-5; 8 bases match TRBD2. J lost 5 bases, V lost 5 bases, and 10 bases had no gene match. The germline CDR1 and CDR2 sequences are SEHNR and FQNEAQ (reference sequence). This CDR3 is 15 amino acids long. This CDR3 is CASSVVSGSGETQYF. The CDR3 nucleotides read TGTGCCAGCAGCGTAGTAAGCGGGAGTGGCGAGACCCAGTACTTC.

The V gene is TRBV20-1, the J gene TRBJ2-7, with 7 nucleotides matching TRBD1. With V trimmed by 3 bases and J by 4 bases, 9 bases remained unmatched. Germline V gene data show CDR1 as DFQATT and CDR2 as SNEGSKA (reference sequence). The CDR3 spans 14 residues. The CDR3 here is CSASGRDRSYEQYF. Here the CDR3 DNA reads TGCAGTGCTAGCGGCCGGGACAGAAGTTACGAGCAGTACTTC.

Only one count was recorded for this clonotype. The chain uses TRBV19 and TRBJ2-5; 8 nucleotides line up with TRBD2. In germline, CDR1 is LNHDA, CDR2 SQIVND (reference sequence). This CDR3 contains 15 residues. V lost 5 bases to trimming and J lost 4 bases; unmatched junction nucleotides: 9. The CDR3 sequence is CASSLARGDGETQYF. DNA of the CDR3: TGTGCCAGTAGTCTCGCGCGGGGGGACGGAGAGACCCAGTACTTC.

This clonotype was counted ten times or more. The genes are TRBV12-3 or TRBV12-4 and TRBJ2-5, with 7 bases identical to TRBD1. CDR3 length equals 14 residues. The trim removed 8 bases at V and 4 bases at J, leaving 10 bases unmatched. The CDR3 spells CASGRQGEGETQYF. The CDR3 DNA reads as TGTGCCAGCGGGCGACAGGGAGAGGGAGAGACCCAGTACTTC.